The sequence of this T cell receptor (beta chain) was determined in a study of blood T cell repertoires in COVID-19 (dated by TCRdb to 2018 to 2020). About the study as a whole: Samples covering the acute and convalescent phases of COVID-19 were provided by collaborators in the United States, Italy and Spain. Subjects who had been exposed to COVID-19, were actively infected with it, or had recovered from it provided the deeply sampled blood TCRbeta repertoires that made up the dataset. Where HLA class I and class II types were available, the types were taken from metadata supplied by the sample provider, not from assay-based typing. The repertoires were released in a freely available public database intended as a resource for research on the immune response to SARS-CoV-2. The material from the prospective study consisted of cDNA or gDNA derived from T cells, B-cell-depleted T cells, or PBMCs. The samples were drawn from the first 160 participants of the ongoing ImmuneRACE study and from over a thousand subjects provided by 6 global collaborators. A de-identified subject ID, COVID-19 status, age in years and sex were almost always included in the sample metadata.

Whole blood was collected in K2EDTA tubes by collaborating institutions according to the institutions' own protocols. Collaborator samples were shipped for TCRbeta analysis as frozen whole blood, isolated PBMCs, or DNA extracted from either sample type. Beyond this particular receptor, the publication reports: Clinical and demographic metadata were provided uncurated, with the amount varying by source and participant.

CDR1 and CDR2 are read off the germline V gene as SGHVS and FQNEAQ. The CDR3 measures 16 amino acids from cysteine to phenylalanine. Left in the record is the CDR3 DNA by itself, 48 bases read in frame from the first base. Germline trimming amounts to 5 bases on V and 1 base on J, with 6 as the count of junction bases outside the gene matches. This clone was seen a single time. Its cognate antigen has yet to be identified. No much larger clonotype is one base removed from it; base qualities were not supplied. TCRbeta CDR3 regions were amplified from genomic DNA by means of the immunoSEQ Assay, a bias-controlled multiplex PCR. Turning to the authors' computational methods: The number of nucleated cells in each sample was estimated by amplification of reference gene primers within the assay. Sequence reads were collapsed and filtered to measure the absolute abundance of every unique TCRbeta CDR3 rearrangement. For each sample, productive Simpson clonality was calculated as the square root of Simpson's diversity index across productive rearrangements. This immuneACCESS table, as held by TCRdb, lists in-frame sequences with V and J called but not all clones. Of the missing ones, under half trace to an unresolved V gene in checked studies; the others have no known cause. V and J calls plus clone size are reproduced from that table; the DNA served to infer D and trimming. This sample holds approximately 190,000 clones; approximately 90% were observed only once. The ten largest clones capture around 2.3% of the sample.

This TCR was recovered from a man between 65 and 80 years old with active or convalescent COVID-19. The chain is encoded by TRBV7-8 joined to TRBJ1-3, and 9 junction bases match TRBD1. Material: peripheral blood. CDR3 region: CASSPDRGISGNTIYF. The DNA is TGTGCCAGCAGCCCAGACAGGGGGATTTCTGGAAACACCATATATTTT.